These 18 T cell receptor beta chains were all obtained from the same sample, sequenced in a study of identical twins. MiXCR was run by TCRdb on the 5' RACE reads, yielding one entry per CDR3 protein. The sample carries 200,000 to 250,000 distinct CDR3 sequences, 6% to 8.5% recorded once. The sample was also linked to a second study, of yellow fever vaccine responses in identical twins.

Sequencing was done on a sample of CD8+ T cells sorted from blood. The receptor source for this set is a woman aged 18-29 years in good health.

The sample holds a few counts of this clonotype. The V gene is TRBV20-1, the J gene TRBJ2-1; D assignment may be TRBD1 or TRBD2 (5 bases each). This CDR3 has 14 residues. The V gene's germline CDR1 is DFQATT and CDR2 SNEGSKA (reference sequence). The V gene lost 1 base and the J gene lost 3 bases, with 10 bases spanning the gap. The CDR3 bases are TGCAGTGCTAGAGCCTGGGACGGCTACAATGAGCAGTTCTTC. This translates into CSARAWDGYNEQFF.

CDR3 DNA sequence: TGCAGTGCTATTGGGTCAGAGTCGGATACGCAGTATTTT. Protein product: CSAIGSESDTQYF. This chain links TRBV20-1 with TRBJ2-3, with D hard to call. V was shortened by 4 bases and J by 6 bases, with 14 bases between the two germline ends. The V gene's germline CDR1 is DFQATT and CDR2 SNEGSKA (reference sequence). The CDR3 is 13 amino acids.

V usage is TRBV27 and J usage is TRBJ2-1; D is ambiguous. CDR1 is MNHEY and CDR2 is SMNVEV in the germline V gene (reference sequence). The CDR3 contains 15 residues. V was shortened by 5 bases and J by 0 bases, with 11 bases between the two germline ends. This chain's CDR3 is CASSPDASSYNEQFF. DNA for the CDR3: TGTGCCAGCAGTCCTGATGCGAGCTCCTACAATGAGCAGTTCTTC.

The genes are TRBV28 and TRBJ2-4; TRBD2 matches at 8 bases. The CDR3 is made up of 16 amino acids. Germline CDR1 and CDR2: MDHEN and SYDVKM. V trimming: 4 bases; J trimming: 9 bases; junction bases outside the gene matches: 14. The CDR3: CASSSEREMRYGIQYF. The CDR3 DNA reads TGTGCCAGCAGTTCTGAGCGGGAGATGAGGTACGGCATTCAGTACTTC.

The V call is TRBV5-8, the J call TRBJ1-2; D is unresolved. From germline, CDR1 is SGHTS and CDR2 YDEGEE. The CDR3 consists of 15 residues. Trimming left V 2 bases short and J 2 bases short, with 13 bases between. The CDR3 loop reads CASSLGGVSNYGYTF. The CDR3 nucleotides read TGTGCCAGCAGCTTAGGTGGAGTGAGCAACTATGGCTACACCTTC.

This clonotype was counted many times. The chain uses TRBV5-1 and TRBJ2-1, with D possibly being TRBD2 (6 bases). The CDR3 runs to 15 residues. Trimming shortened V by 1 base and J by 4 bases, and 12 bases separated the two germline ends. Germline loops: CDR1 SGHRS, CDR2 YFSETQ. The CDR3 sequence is CASSLSGGVYNEQFF. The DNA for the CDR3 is TGCGCCAGCAGCTTGAGCGGCGGGGTATACAATGAGCAGTTCTTC.

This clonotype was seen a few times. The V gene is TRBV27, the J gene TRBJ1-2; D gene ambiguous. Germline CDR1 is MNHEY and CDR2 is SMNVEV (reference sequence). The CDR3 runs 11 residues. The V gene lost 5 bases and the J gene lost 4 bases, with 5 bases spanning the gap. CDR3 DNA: TGTGCCAGCAGTAATTCCTATGGCTACACCTTC. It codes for CASSNSYGYTF.

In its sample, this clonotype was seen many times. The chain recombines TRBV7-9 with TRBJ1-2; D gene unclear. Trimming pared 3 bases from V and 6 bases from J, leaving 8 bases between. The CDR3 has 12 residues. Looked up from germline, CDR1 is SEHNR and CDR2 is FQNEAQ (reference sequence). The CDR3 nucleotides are TGTGCCAGCAGCTTCCTGGGAAATGGCTACACCTTC. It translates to CASSFLGNGYTF.

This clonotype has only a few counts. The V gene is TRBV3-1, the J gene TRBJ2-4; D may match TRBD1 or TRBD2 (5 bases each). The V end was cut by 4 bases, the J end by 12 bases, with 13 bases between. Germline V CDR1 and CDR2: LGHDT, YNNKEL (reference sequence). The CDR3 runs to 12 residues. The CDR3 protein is CASSPGPPRQYF. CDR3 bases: TGTGCCAGCAGCCCGGGACCCCCGCGTCAGTACTTC.

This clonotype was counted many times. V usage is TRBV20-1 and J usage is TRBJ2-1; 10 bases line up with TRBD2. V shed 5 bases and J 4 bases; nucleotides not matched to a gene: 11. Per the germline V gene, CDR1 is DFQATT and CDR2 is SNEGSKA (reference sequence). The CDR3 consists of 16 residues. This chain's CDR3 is CSAEIQGLAIYNEQFF. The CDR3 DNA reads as TGCAGTGCTGAAATTCAGGGACTAGCGATTTACAATGAGCAGTTCTTC.

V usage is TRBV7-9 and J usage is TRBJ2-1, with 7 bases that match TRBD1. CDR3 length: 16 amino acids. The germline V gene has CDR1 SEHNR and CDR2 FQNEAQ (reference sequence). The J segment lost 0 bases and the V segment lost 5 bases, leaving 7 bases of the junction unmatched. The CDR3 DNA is TGTGCCAGCAGCCTCGGACAGGCGAGCTCCTACAATGAGCAGTTCTTC. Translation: CASSLGQASSYNEQFF.

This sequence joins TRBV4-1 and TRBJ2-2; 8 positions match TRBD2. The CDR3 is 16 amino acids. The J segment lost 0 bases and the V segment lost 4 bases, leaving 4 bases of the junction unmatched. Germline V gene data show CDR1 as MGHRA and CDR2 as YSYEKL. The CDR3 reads CASSPLAGSNTGELFF. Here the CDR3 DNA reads TGCGCCAGCAGCCCCCTAGCGGGTTCGAACACCGGGGAGCTGTTTTTT.

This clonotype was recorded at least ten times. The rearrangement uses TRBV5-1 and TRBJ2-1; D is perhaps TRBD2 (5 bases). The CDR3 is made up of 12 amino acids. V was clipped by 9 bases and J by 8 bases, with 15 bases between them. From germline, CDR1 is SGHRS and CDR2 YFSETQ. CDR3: CATGRTRDEQFF. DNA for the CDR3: TGCGCCACCGGACGGACGAGGGATGAGCAGTTCTTC. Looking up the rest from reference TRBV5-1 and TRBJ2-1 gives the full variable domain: KAGVTQTPRYLIKTRGQQVTLSCSPISGHRSVSWYQQTPGQGLQFLFEYFSETQRNKGNFPGRFSGRQFSNSRSEMNVSTLELGDSALYLCATGRTRDEQFFGPGTRLTVL.

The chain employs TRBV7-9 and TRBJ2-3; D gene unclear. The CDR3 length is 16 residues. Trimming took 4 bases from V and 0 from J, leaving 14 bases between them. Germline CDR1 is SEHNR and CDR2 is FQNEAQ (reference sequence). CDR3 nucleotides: TGTGCCAGCAGCTCAGAGAGAGGAACTAGCACAGATACGCAGTATTTT. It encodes CASSSERGTSTDTQYF.

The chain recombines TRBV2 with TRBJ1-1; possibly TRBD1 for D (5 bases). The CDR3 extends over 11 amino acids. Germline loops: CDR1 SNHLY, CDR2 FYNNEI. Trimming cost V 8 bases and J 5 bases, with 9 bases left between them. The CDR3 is CASVSGTEAFF. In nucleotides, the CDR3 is TGTGCCAGCGTTTCAGGGACTGAAGCTTTCTTT.

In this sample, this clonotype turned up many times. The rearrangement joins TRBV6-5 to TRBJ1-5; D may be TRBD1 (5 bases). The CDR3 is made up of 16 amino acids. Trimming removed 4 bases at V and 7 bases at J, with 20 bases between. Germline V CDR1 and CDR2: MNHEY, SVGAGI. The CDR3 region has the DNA TGTGCCAGCAGTTCCATATACGATGGGGGTGGCCAGCCCCAGCATTTT. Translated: CASSSIYDGGGQPQHF.

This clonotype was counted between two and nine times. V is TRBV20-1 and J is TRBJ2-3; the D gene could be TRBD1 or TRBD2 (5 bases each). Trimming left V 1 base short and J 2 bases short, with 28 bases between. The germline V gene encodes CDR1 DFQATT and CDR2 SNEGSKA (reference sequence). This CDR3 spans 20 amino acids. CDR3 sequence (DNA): TGCAGTGCTAGAGTCAAGCCGGGACCTCTTCCACCGGACCTCACAGATACGCAGTATTTT. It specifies CSARVKPGPLPPDLTDTQYF.

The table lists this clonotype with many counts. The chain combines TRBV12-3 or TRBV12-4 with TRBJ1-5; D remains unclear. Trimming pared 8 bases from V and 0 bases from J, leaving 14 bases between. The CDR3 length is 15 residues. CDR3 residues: CASSHRKVSNQPQHF. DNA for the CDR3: TGTGCCAGCTCCCACCGGAAAGTTAGCAATCAGCCCCAGCATTTT.